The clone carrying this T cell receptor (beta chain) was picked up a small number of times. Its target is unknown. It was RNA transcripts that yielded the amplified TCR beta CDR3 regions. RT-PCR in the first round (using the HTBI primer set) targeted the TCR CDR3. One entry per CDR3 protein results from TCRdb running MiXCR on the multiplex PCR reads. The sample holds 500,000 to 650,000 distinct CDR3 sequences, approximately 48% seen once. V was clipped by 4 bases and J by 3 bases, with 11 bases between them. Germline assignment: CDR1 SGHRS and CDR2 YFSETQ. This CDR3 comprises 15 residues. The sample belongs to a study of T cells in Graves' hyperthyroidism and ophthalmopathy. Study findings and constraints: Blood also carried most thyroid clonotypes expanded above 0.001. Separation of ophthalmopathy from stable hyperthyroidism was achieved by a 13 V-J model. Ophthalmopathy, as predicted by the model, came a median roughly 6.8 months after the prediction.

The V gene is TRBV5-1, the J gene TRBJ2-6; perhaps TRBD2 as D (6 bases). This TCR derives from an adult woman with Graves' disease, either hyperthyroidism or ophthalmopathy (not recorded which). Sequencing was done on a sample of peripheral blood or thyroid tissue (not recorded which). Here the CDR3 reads CASSGGSGGANVLTF. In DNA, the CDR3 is TGCGCCAGCAGCGGAGGTAGCGGTGGGGCCAACGTCCTGACTTTC.